Following are 27 T cell receptor beta chains from one sample sequenced in a study of shared clonotypes between healthy human individuals. The data were produced by immunoSEQ multiplex PCR, yet TCRdb's version contains in-frame clones alone and is incomplete. The sample lists some 500,000 clones; 90% to 96% were seen once. Sequencing was done on a sample of naive CD4+ T cells sorted from blood. The subset was: CD45RA+ positively selected. These receptors were taken from a woman aged 25-40 years in good health.

V is TRBV11-2 and J is TRBJ2-1; D not resolved. The length of the CDR3 is 15 residues. CDR1 and CDR2 (germline): SGHAT, FQNNGV. V shed 1 base and J shed 1 base, with 8 bases lying between them. DNA of the CDR3: TGTGCCAGCAGCTTAGCGGGTCAATCCTACAATGAGCAGTTCTTC. This sequence encodes CASSLAGQSYNEQFF. Using reference TRBV11-2 and TRBJ2-1 for the parts outside the CDR3, the full variable domain is EAGVAQSPRYKIIEKRQSVAFWCNPISGHATLYWYQQILGQGPKLLIQFQNNGVVDDSQLPKDRFSAERLKGVDSTLKIQPAKLEDSAVYLCASSLAGQSYNEQFFGPGTRLTVL.

The CDR3 spells CAISETGSNQPQHF. The CDR3 bases are TGTGCCATCAGTGAGACTGGGAGCAATCAGCCCCAGCATTTT. The chain joins TRBV10-3 to TRBJ1-5; D is ambiguous. This CDR3 has 14 residues. CDR1 is ENHRY, CDR2 SYGVKD, per germline. V gave up 2 bases and J gave up 1 base, with 6 bases separating them.

This clone is a singleton in its sample. The chain couples TRBV7-9 to TRBJ2-5; 9 bases are shared with TRBD2. With the DNA end fitting TRBJ2-7 better, the J assignment may be wrong. Per the germline V gene, CDR1 is SEHNR and CDR2 is FQNEAQ (reference sequence). The CDR3 contains 15 residues. The CDR3 DNA is TGTGCCAGCAGCCCCAGACTAGCGGCCTCCTACGAGCAGTACTTC. Translation gives CASSPRLAASYEQYF.

V is TRBV6-1 and J is TRBJ2-1; 12 bases fit TRBD2. V gave up 2 bases and J gave up 4 bases; unmatched junction bases: 15. The CDR3 extends over 20 amino acids. Germline V gene data show CDR1 as MNHNS and CDR2 as SASEGT. The CDR3 here is CASSESTSGRIRRFYNEQFF. The CDR3 bases are TGTGCCAGCAGTGAAAGTACTAGCGGGAGGATCAGGCGATTTTACAATGAGCAGTTCTTC.

The chain employs TRBV5-1 and TRBJ2-1, with D hard to call. The CDR3 spans 13 residues. Germline V CDR1 and CDR2: SGHRS, YFSETQ. V lost 4 bases and J 6 bases, leaving 11 bases between the germline ends. In DNA form, the CDR3 reads TGCGCCAGCAGCACGAGGCAGCTCAATGAGCAGTTCTTC. It specifies CASSTRQLNEQFF.

The chain joins TRBV29-1 to TRBJ1-1; D is undetermined. Germline CDR1 reads SQVTM; CDR2 reads ANQGSEA. With 7 bases removed from V and 5 bases from J, the gap between germline ends came to 8 bases. This CDR3 contains 10 residues. The CDR3 is CSAMGTEAFF. The CDR3 DNA reads TGCAGCGCCATGGGGACTGAAGCTTTCTTT.

As concerns this clone: The same CDR3 arises from other DNA sequences in this sample as well. The V call is TRBV28, the J call TRBJ2-7; 8 bases align to TRBD2. Germline values: CDR1 MDHEN, CDR2 SYDVKM. V dropped 7 bases and J dropped 4; count of bases not matched to a gene: 3. This CDR3 contains 12 residues. CDR3 sequence: CASTSGSYEQYF. The CDR3 nucleotides are TGTGCCAGCACCAGCGGGAGTTACGAGCAGTACTTC.

The chain employs TRBV5-1 and TRBJ2-2; 7 bases agree with TRBD1. The CDR3 has 15 amino acids. Per germline, CDR1 SGHRS and CDR2 YFSETQ. J was trimmed by 2 bases and V by 3 bases; bases with no gene match: 4. The CDR3, as DNA: TGCGCCAGCAGCTACCGGGACAGCAACACCGGGGAGCTGTTTTTT. This codes for CASSYRDSNTGELFF.

The chain recombines TRBV5-1 with TRBJ2-7; TRBD2 agrees at 11 bases. Germline trimming cut 0 bases from V and 1 base from J; bases unmatched to any gene: 6. The CDR3 is made up of 17 amino acids. CDR1 and CDR2 (germline): SGHRS, YFSETQ. This CDR3 is CASSLAGVAGGSYEQYF. CDR3 in DNA: TGCGCCAGCAGCTTGGCTGGGGTAGCGGGAGGGTCCTACGAGCAGTACTTC. The entire variable domain, with the rest obtained from reference TRBV5-1 and TRBJ2-7, is as follows: KAGVTQTPRYLIKTRGQQVTLSCSPISGHRSVSWYQQTPGQGLQFLFEYFSETQRNKGNFPGRFSGRQFSNSRSEMNVSTLELGDSALYLCASSLAGVAGGSYEQYFGPGTRLTVT.

The chain employs TRBV12-2 and TRBJ2-7; the table's D call, TRBD2, has no DNA check behind it. TRBV12-2 is flagged as a pseudogene. The CDR3 loop spans 14 amino acids. DNA of the CDR3: TGTGCAAGTCGCTTAGCTAGCGGATCCTACGAGCAGTACTTC. This codes for CASRLASGSYEQYF.

J is TRBJ2-1 and V is TRBV2; the match to TRBD2 covers 12 bases. CDR1 and CDR2 from the germline V gene are SNHLY and FYNNEI. The CDR3 contains 18 residues. Unmatched junction bases numbered 12, after V lost 4 bases and J lost 5 bases. CDR3 region: CASSGQGNLAGGDNEQFF. The DNA of the CDR3 is TGTGCCAGCAGTGGACAGGGAAACCTAGCGGGAGGGGACAATGAGCAGTTCTTC.

The rearrangement joins TRBV28 to TRBJ2-7; no definite D call. Trimming cost V 4 bases and J 4 bases, with 11 bases left between them. The CDR3 sequence is 13 residues long. Germline CDR1 is MDHEN and CDR2 is SYDVKM. The chain's CDR3 is CASSYSAVYEQYF. DNA for the CDR3: TGTGCCAGCAGTTACAGCGCCGTTTACGAGCAGTACTTC.

The gene calls are TRBV5-1 and TRBJ2-2; D gene uncertain. The CDR3 spans 15 residues. The germline V gene has CDR1 SGHRS and CDR2 YFSETQ. Trimming removed 2 bases from V and 5 bases from J, with 13 bases in between. The CDR3 here is CASSLLPVTTGELFF. The CDR3 DNA reads as TGCGCCAGCAGCTTATTGCCAGTTACAACCGGGGAGCTGTTTTTT.

V is TRBV19 and J is TRBJ2-6; D gene uncertain. Trimming stripped 4 bases from V and 5 bases from J, with 21 bases between. The CDR3 extends over 18 amino acids. Germline CDR1 reads LNHDA; CDR2 reads SQIVND (reference sequence). This chain's CDR3 is CASSTLPGSSAWANVLTF. The CDR3 DNA reads TGTGCCAGTAGTACCCTGCCAGGAAGCTCTGCCTGGGCCAACGTCCTGACTTTC.

The V gene is TRBV21-1, the J gene TRBJ1-2; the table calls TRBD1, which could not be checked here. TRBV21-1 is a known pseudogene. The CDR3 covers 15 residues. This chain's CDR3 is CASSPCGRGNYGYTF. DNA of the CDR3: TGTGCCAGCAGCCCCTGTGGCAGGGGCAACTATGGCTACACCTTC.

V gene TRBV6-1 combines with J gene TRBJ1-1; D gene ambiguous. CDR3 length: 15 amino acids. Germline V gene sequence: CDR1 MNHNS, CDR2 SASEGT. The V gene lost 2 bases and the J gene lost 0 bases, with 10 bases spanning the gap. CDR3 sequence reads: CASSELVTVNTEAFF. The CDR3 DNA reads TGTGCCAGCAGTGAATTGGTTACAGTGAACACTGAAGCTTTCTTT.

As concerns this clone: Additional DNA sequences in this sample encode the identical CDR3. The rearrangement links TRBV30 to TRBJ2-7; D unclear. Between the trimmed V and J ends, which lost 2 bases and 2 bases, there was a span of 4 bases. The CDR3 is 11 amino acids. Per the germline V gene, CDR1 is GTSNPN and CDR2 is SVGIG (reference sequence). The CDR3 reads CAWSPAYEQYF. CDR3 coding DNA: TGTGCCTGGAGTCCTGCCTACGAGCAGTACTTC.

As to this clone: The identical CDR3 is also encoded by other nucleotide sequences in the sample. The chain combines TRBV19 with TRBJ2-7, with a weak D call TRBD2 (5 bases). Germline V CDR1 and CDR2: LNHDA, SQIVND (reference sequence). The CDR3 spans 15 residues. Trimming took 4 bases from V and 0 from J, leaving 13 bases between them. This chain's CDR3 is CASSRSGQSSYEQYF. CDR3 sequence (DNA): TGTGCCAGTAGTAGGAGCGGCCAGAGCTCCTACGAGCAGTACTTC.

The rearrangement joins TRBV19 to TRBJ2-3, with no clear D. The CDR3 loop spans 15 amino acids. V dropped 7 bases and J dropped 1 base, with 15 bases sitting between them. The germline gives CDR1 LNHDA, CDR2 SQIVND (reference sequence). The CDR3 spells CASTRGTAGTDTQYF. In nucleotides, the CDR3 is TGTGCCAGTACAAGAGGTACGGCGGGCACAGATACGCAGTATTTT. Variable domain in full (rest from reference TRBV19 and TRBJ2-3): DGGITQSPKYLFRKEGQNVTLSCEQNLNHDAMYWYRQDPGQGLRLIYYSQIVNDFQKGDIAEGYSVSREKKESFPLTVTSAQKNPTAFYLCASTRGTAGTDTQYFGPGTRLTVL.

The V gene is TRBV7-8, the J gene TRBJ1-5; no clear D. The V gene lost 4 bases and the J gene lost 7 bases, with 11 bases spanning the gap. There are 13 residues in the CDR3. In germline, CDR1 is SGHVS, CDR2 FQNEAQ. CDR3 loop: CASSSSEEQPQHF. CDR3 in DNA: TGTGCCAGCAGCTCATCGGAGGAGCAGCCCCAGCATTTT.

The chain uses TRBV18 and TRBJ1-1; a weak D match, TRBD1 (5 bases). The CDR3 consists of 13 residues. Trimming took 4 bases from V and 1 from J, leaving 7 bases between them. CDR1 and CDR2 from the germline V gene are KGHSH and LQKENI. CDR3 sequence (DNA): TGTGCCAGCTCACTCACAGGGAACACTGAAGCTTTCTTT. Protein product: CASSLTGNTEAFF.

The V gene is TRBV5-1, the J gene TRBJ2-1, with no clear D. The V gene's germline CDR1 is SGHRS and CDR2 YFSETQ. The CDR3 length is 14 residues. V lost 0 bases and J 4 bases, leaving 8 bases between the germline ends. CDR3 coding DNA: TGCGCCAGCAGCTTGGTGACCGAATACAATGAGCAGTTCTTC. This gives the protein CASSLVTEYNEQFF.

CDR3 sequence (DNA): TGTGCCAGCAGTATAGTTGGACAGGGATCCTACGAGCAGTACTTC. Translating gives CASSIVGQGSYEQYF. The chain combines TRBV6-6 with TRBJ2-7; 8 positions agree with TRBD1. The CDR3 runs 15 residues. CDR1 and CDR2 from the germline V gene are MNHNY and SVGAGI (reference sequence). V lost 5 bases, J lost 1 base, and 7 bases stayed unmatched.

This clone was picked up one time. The chain combines TRBV25-1 with TRBJ1-1, with 10 bases matching TRBD1. V gave up 5 bases and J gave up 4 bases; unmatched junction bases: 7. Germline CDR1 reads MGHDK; CDR2 reads SYGVNS. The CDR3 length is 15 residues. CDR3 sequence (DNA): TGTGCCAGCAGTTTCCTCGGGACAGGGGCCACTGAAGCTTTCTTT. This codes for CASSFLGTGATEAFF.

The sample holds one count of this clone. This chain connects TRBV9 to TRBJ2-3; no definite D call. Trimming stripped 1 base from V and 1 base from J, with 7 bases between. The CDR3 is 14 amino acids. Germline loops: CDR1 SGDLS, CDR2 YYNGEE. Written as DNA, the CDR3 is TGTGCCAGCAGCGTAACTTCCCGCACAGATACGCAGTATTTT. This sequence encodes CASSVTSRTDTQYF.

The V gene is TRBV6-5, the J gene TRBJ2-7; TRBD2 aligns across 7 bases. Germline assignment: CDR1 MNHEY and CDR2 SVGAGI. The CDR3 is 15 amino acids. The V segment lost 6 bases and the J segment 4 bases; nucleotides outside the gene matches: 12. CDR3: CASSATSAQNYEQYF. CDR3 nucleotide sequence: TGTGCCAGCAGCGCTACTAGCGCCCAGAATTACGAGCAGTACTTC.

CDR3 amino acids: CASSQEAGGRDSNQPQHF. As DNA, the CDR3 is TGTGCCAGCAGCCAAGAAGCAGGGGGAAGAGATAGCAATCAGCCCCAGCATTTT. V usage is TRBV4-2 and J usage is TRBJ1-5, with 7 bases fitting TRBD1. CDR1 is LGHNA and CDR2 is YNFKEQ in the germline V gene. The J segment lost 0 bases and the V segment lost 0 bases, leaving 8 bases of the junction unmatched. The CDR3 is 18 amino acids.